This TCR beta chain was identified in a study of T cells in Graves' hyperthyroidism and ophthalmopathy (dated by TCRdb to between 2018 and 2020). Regarding the study in general: Peripheral blood samples were taken at the time of initial diagnosis, prior to any treatment. TCR V-J signatures able to tell the groups apart were searched for in a discovery cohort of 100 or so patients, of whom over 40 had Graves' ophthalmopathy and around 58 had stable Graves' hyperthyroidism. Prospective prediction of ophthalmopathy was tested in an independent validation cohort of fewer than 20 hyperthyroidism patients and 15 to 17 patients who later progressed to ophthalmopathy. For training and testing, the 100 or so patients in the discovery cohort were randomly divided in a 7:3 ratio. In about 6 Graves' hyperthyroidism patients, the study also compared T-cell repertoires from thyroid tissue with T-cell repertoires from blood. Once sampling was done, hyperthyroidism patients were given methimazole at a starting dose of 30 mg daily, whereas ophthalmopathy patients were given high-dose intravenous methylprednisolone. TCR Vbeta CDR3 sequencing of roughly 140 peripheral blood samples (more than 40 ophthalmopathy, roughly 74 hyperthyroidism and roughly 17 progressor patients) is reported in the paper. Summary of the overall study and its limitations: Ophthalmopathy was separated from stable hyperthyroidism by a 13 V-J signature model, with just over 85% sensitivity and approximately 81% specificity obtained in cross-validation and 80%/75% obtained in testing. Most expanded thyroid clonotypes (frequency above 0.001) were also detected in blood, a finding suggesting that blood repertoires may reflect thyroid immune responses. In validation, progression to ophthalmopathy was predicted by the model with roughly 71% sensitivity and under 85% specificity, a median of approximately 6.5 months before onset. Sample size was not statistically predetermined, and blinding of investigators to group allocation was not performed.

The table lists this clonotype with a few counts. It has no known antigen specificity. Base qualities are not at hand, and no much larger clone is one base apart. From the cysteine through the phenylalanine, the CDR3 covers 15 amino acids. Only the CDR3 portion is preserved as DNA: 45 bases, with reading frame beginning at the first base. Trimming removed 2 bases from V and 2 bases from J, leaving 12 bases between the germline ends. Taken from the germline V gene (reference sequence), the CDR1 and CDR2 loops are PRHDT and FYEKMQ. TCR beta CDR3 regions were amplified from RNA transcripts. The first round of RT-PCR for the TCR CDR3 was performed with the HTBI primer set and the Qiagen OneStep RT-PCR kit. Libraries were constructed in a second round of multiplex PCR, after which size selection and purification were carried out. Paired-end sequencing of the libraries was performed with 100 bp reads on an Illumina HiSeq2000. In the paper's pipeline: SOAPnuke was used to process the raw data, with reads discarded if the reads contained adapters or uncalled bases, had a mean Phred below 15, or lacked an exact constant-primer or identifier match. High-quality paired reads were merged using COPE v1.2.5, and each unique nucleotide sequence was defined as a clonotype. MiTCR v1.1 was used to align the clonotypes against IMGT TRBV, TRBD and TRBJ reference segments. The analysis included only V-J combinations with a frequency above 0.0001, which together covered 99.2% of the repertoires. A TCS score was defined as the ratio of F50 (clonal expansion) to E x V (chaos), with BLOSUM62-based TCRdist applied between CDR3 peptides within each V-J. Welch's t-statistics and random forest reduced around 550 V-J features to roughly 13, which were used in a naive Bayes classifier (R e1071). The Morisita-Horn index was used to measure how similar the thyroid and blood repertoires were. Starting from the raw public reads, TCRdb applied fastp trimming at Q25, assembled clones with MiXCR and retained in-frame beta chains. Identical CDR3 proteins give one entry, which carries the most common genes and DNA. Clone size and V and J calls follow TCRdb, not the original study. In all, the sample holds hundreds of thousands of distinct CDR3 sequences, and 30% to 40% of those were seen once. About a third of the sample rests with the top ten.

Stable Graves' hyperthyroidism was defined as the absence of progression to ophthalmopathy over 18 months of follow-up. The hyperthyroidism patients were between 18 and 65 years old and newly diagnosed, with a disease duration of less than 2 months. Patients with uncontrolled infections, other autoimmune diseases, pregnancy or lactation were excluded. Diagnoses were established on the basis of clinical symptoms, serum thyroxine and TRAb, thyroid ultrasound, and orbital computed tomography. Ficoll-Paque density gradient centrifugation was used to isolate PBMCs from around 10 ml of fresh peripheral blood. Total RNA was extracted with Trizol reagent, and quality was checked on an Agilent 2100 Bioanalyzer.

Sequencing was performed on blood. In this chain, TRBV13 is recombined with TRBJ1-2; the D segment could be TRBD1, given 5 matching bases. This receptor was identified in a woman aged 40 to 55 with Graves' hyperthyroidism. The CDR3 reads CASSLIGGGNYGYTF. The nucleotides are TGTGCCAGCAGCTTAATCGGGGGAGGCAACTATGGCTACACCTTC.